The clone carrying this T cell receptor beta chain was seen once. V lost 5 bases, J lost 5 bases, and 10 bases lay in between. The CDR3 extends over 12 amino acids. The protocol was immunoSEQ multiplex PCR, while the TCRdb copy is restricted to in-frame clones and leaves out a portion. Of about 94,000 clones listed, less than 95% were seen once; the top ten hold 3.5% to 4.5%. The data were taken from a study of control samples from healthy donors and cancer patients. The V gene is TRBV12-3 or TRBV12-4, the J gene TRBJ2-7; D possibly uses TRBD1 or TRBD2 (5 bases each). The sequenced sample consisted of blood. The sequence was collected from a woman between 18 and 29 years old in good health. The chain's CDR3 is CASSPGTHEQYF. The CDR3 nucleotides are TGTGCCAGCAGTCCCGGGACCCACGAGCAGTACTTC.